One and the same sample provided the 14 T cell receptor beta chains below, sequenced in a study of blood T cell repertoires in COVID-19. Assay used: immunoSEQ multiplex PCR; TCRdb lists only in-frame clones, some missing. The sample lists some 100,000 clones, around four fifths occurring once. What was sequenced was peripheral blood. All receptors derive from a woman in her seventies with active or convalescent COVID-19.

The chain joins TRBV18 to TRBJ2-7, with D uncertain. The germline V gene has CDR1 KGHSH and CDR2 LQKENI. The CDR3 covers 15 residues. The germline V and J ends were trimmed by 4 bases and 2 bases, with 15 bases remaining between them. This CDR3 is CASSLVLSGAYEQYF. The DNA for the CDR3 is TGTGCCAGCTCACTAGTTCTGAGTGGAGCCTACGAGCAGTACTTC.

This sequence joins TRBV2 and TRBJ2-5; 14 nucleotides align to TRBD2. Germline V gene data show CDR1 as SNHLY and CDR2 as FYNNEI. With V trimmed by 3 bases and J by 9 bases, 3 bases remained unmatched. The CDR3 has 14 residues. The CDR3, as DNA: TGTGCCAGCAGTGAGGGACTAGCGGGGGAGGCCCAGTACTTC. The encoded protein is CASSEGLAGEAQYF.

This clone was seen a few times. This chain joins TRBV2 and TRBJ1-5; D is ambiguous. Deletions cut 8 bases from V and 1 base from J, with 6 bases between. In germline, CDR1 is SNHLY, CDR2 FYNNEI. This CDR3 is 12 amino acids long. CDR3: CASSRSNQPQHF. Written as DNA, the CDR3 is TGTGCCAGCTCGAGGAGCAATCAGCCCCAGCATTTT.

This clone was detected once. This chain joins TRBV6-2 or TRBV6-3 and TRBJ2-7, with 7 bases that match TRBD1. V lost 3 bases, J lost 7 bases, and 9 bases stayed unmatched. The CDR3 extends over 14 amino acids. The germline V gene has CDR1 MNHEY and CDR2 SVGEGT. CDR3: CASSYILTGSEQYF. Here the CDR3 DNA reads TGTGCCAGCAGTTATATCCTGACAGGGAGTGAGCAGTACTTC.

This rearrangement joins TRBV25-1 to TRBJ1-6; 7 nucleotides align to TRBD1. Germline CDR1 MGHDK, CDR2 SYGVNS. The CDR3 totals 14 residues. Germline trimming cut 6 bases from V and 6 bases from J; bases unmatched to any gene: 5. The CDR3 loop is CASRTQGGNSPLHF. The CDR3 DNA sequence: TGTGCCAGCAGGACTCAGGGGGGTAATTCACCCCTCCACTTT.

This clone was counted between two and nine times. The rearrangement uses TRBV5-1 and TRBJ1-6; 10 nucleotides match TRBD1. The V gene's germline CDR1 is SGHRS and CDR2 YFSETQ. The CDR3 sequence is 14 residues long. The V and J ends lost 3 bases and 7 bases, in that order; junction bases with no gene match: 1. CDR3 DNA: TGCGCCAGCAGCTCGGGACAGGGGAATTCACCCCTCCACTTT. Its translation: CASSSGQGNSPLHF.

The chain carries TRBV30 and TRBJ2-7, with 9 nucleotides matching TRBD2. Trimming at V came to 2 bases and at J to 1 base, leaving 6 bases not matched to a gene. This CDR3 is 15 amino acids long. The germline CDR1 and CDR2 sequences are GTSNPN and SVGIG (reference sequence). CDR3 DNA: TGTGCCTGGAGTCCTCCGGGACTAGCTTCCTACGAGCAGTACTTC. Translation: CAWSPPGLASYEQYF.

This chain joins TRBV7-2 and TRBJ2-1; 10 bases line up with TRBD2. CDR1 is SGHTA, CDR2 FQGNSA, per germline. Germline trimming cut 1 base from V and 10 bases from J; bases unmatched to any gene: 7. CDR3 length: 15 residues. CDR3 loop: CASSLGVAGGREQFF. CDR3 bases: TGTGCCAGCAGCTTAGGGGTAGCGGGGGGACGAGAGCAGTTCTTC. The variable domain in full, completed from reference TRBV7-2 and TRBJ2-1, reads GAGVSQSPSNKVTEKGKDVELRCDPISGHTALYWYRQSLGQGLEFLIYFQGNSAPDKSGLPSDRFSAERTGGSVSTLTIQRTQQEDSAVYLCASSLGVAGGREQFFGPGTRLTVL.

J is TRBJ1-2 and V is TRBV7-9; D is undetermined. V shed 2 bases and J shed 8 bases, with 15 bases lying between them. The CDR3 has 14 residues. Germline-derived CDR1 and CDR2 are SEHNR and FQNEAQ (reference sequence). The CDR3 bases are TGTGCCAGCAGCTTACTAGCTGGCGGGCGCGGCTACACCTTC. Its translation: CASSLLAGGRGYTF.

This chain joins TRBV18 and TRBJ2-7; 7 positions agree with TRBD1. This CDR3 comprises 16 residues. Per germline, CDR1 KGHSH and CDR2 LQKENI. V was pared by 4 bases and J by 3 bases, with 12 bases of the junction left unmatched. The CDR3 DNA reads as TGTGCCAGCTCACAAATCGCCGGGACAGAACTCTACGAGCAGTACTTC. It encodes CASSQIAGTELYEQYF.

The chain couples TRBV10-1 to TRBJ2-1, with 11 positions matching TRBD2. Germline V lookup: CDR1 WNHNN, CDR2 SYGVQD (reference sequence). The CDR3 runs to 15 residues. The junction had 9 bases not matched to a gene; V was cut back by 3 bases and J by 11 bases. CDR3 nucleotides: TGCGCCAGCAGTGAAGGGCTAGCGGGGGGAATTAAGCAGTTCTTC. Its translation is CASSEGLAGGIKQFF.

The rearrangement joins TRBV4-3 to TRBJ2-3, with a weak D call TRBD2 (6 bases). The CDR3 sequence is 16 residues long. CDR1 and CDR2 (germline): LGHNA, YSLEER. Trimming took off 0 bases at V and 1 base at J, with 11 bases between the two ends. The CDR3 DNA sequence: TGCGCCAGCAGCCAAGAACCTAGCGCTGGCACAGATACGCAGTATTTT. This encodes CASSQEPSAGTDTQYF.

In DNA form, the CDR3 reads TGCGCCAGCAGCTTCGGGACAGGGGTTGCGAACACTGAAGCTTTCTTT. Its translation: CASSFGTGVANTEAFF. The chain recombines TRBV5-1 with TRBJ1-1, with 10 bases that match TRBD1. Germline CDR1 and CDR2: SGHRS and YFSETQ. The V segment lost 2 bases and the J segment 1 base; nucleotides outside the gene matches: 5. The CDR3 runs 16 residues.

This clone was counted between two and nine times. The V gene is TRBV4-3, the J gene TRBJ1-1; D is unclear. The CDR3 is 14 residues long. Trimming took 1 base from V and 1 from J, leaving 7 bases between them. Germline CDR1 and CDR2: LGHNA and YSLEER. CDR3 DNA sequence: TGCGCCAGCAGCCAAGCGGCGGGGAACACTGAAGCTTTCTTT. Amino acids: CASSQAAGNTEAFF.